This entry lists 14 T cell receptor beta chains sequenced from one sample in a study of Tregs in tolerant kidney transplant recipients. These receptors have no identified antigens. Sequencing used immunoSEQ multiplex PCR; TCRdb keeps in-frame clones, though not all of them. In the table there are a few hundred clones, about 93% of which are singletons. The sample here was Tregs from blood cultured with allogeneic cells, taken before the transplant. These receptors were collected from a human patient who received a combined kidney and bone marrow transplant.

This clone was seen a single time. V and J are TRBV6-5 and TRBJ2-7; maybe TRBD2 (6 bases). With 5 bases removed from V and 6 bases from J, the gap between germline ends came to 14 bases. In germline, CDR1 is MNHEY, CDR2 SVGAGI. The CDR3 consists of 13 residues. The CDR3 region is CASSQTRRVEQYF. The CDR3 nucleotides read TGTGCCAGCAGTCAGACTAGACGGGTCGAGCAGTACTTC.

In the case of this clone: Distinct nucleotide sequences in the sample also encode this CDR3. The V call is TRBV2, the J call TRBJ2-6, with D perhaps being TRBD1 or TRBD2 (6 bases each). V lost 1 base, J lost 4 bases, and 23 bases lay in between. Germline CDR1 SNHLY, CDR2 FYNNEI. The CDR3 has 20 amino acids. The CDR3 DNA reads as TGTGCCAGCAGTGAAGGTGGTATCGGCGGCAGGAGGGGGGGGGCCAACGTCCTGACTTTC. This sequence encodes CASSEGGIGGRRGGANVLTF. The variable domain in full, with the rest retrieved from reference TRBV2 and TRBJ2-6, is EPEVTQTPSHQVTQMGQEVILRCVPISNHLYFYWYRQILGQKVEFLVSFYNNEISEKSEIFDDQFSVERPDGSNFTLKIRSTKLEDSAMYFCASSEGGIGGRRGGANVLTFGAGSRLTVL.

This chain connects TRBV28 to TRBJ2-7; D not resolved. Per germline, CDR1 MDHEN and CDR2 SYDVKM. Between the trimmed V and J ends, which lost 6 bases and 1 base, there was a span of 4 bases. The length of the CDR3 is 11 residues. This chain's CDR3 is CASSTSYEQYF. As DNA, the CDR3 is TGTGCCAGCAGCACATCCTACGAGCAGTACTTC.

The chain uses TRBV10-3 and TRBJ1-1; a possible D gene is TRBD1 (5 bases). Looked up from germline, CDR1 is ENHRY and CDR2 is SYGVKD. The V end was cut by 3 bases, the J end by 4 bases, with 12 bases between. The CDR3 loop spans 14 amino acids. The CDR3 DNA reads TGTGCCATCAGTGAACCAGGGCTCGGCACTGAAGCTTTCTTT. This gives the protein CAISEPGLGTEAFF.

The rearrangement uses TRBV25-1 and TRBJ2-1; the D is unclear. V lost 3 bases and J 5 bases, leaving 14 bases between the germline ends. The germline V gene has CDR1 MGHDK and CDR2 SYGVNS. The CDR3 is made up of 15 amino acids. CDR3: CASSEFSGLDNEQFF. CDR3 bases: TGTGCCAGCAGTGAGTTTAGTGGGCTGGACAATGAGCAGTTCTTC.

The gene calls are TRBV11-2 and TRBJ2-1; weak D call: TRBD2 (5 bases). V gave up 5 bases and J gave up 5 bases, with 16 bases separating them. The CDR3 runs 15 residues. Germline CDR1 is SGHAT and CDR2 is FQNNGV. The CDR3 DNA sequence: TGTGCCAGCAGCCGCGCGGGTCGGGGAAACAATGAGCAGTTCTTC. Amino acids: CASSRAGRGNNEQFF.

The chain recombines TRBV2 with TRBJ1-4; the D gene is possibly TRBD1 (5 bases). Per germline, CDR1 SNHLY and CDR2 FYNNEI. The CDR3 consists of 13 residues. Trimming removed 6 bases at V and 8 bases at J, with 13 bases between. CDR3 sequence (DNA): TGTGCCAGCAGGTCGGGGGAGGAAGAAAAACTGTTTTTT. Translation: CASRSGEEEKLFF.

The rearrangement joins TRBV21-1 to TRBJ1-3. TRBV21-1 has pseudogene status. CDR3 length: 16 amino acids. The CDR3 DNA is TGTGCCAGCAGCAAGACTTTACAACACGCACGAAACACCATATATTTT. It is translated as CASSKTLQHARNTIYF.

V gene TRBV9 combines with J gene TRBJ2-1; 7 positions agree with TRBD2. The CDR3 runs to 15 residues. V lost 0 bases and J lost 2; bases outside the gene matches: 2. Germline CDR1 and CDR2: SGDLS and YYNGEE. Written as DNA, the CDR3 is TGTGCCAGCAGCGTAGGAAGCGGGGCCTACAATGAGCAGTTCTTC. It encodes CASSVGSGAYNEQFF.

The CDR3 DNA sequence: TGTGCCAGCAGTGAAAGTATGGGTGGGAACACTGAAGCTTTCTTT. Translation: CASSESMGGNTEAFF. The V call is TRBV6-1, the J call TRBJ1-1; D is ambiguous. This CDR3 has 15 residues. The V gene lost 2 bases and the J gene lost 1 base, with 11 bases spanning the gap. Germline V gene data show CDR1 as MNHNS and CDR2 as SASEGT.

This clone is a singleton in its sample. One junction end disagrees with the germline gene, perhaps due to a read error. The J gene is TRBJ1-5, the V gene TRBV6-5; tentative D call: TRBD1 (6 bases). The CDR3 sequence is 14 residues long. CDR1 MNHEY and CDR2 SVGAGI come from the germline V gene. The CDR3 nucleotides are TGTGCCAGGAGTTATGGGGGGGGCGATAGGCCCCAGCATTTT. It codes for CARSYGGGDRPQHF.

The rearrangement links TRBV5-1 to TRBJ2-7, with D perhaps TRBD1 or TRBD2 (5 bases each). Germline lookup yields CDR1 SGHRS and CDR2 YFSETQ. The V gene lost 0 bases and the J gene lost 4 bases, with 14 bases spanning the gap. The CDR3 is made up of 15 amino acids. CDR3 in amino acids: CASSLAGGTVYEQYF. Here the CDR3 DNA reads TGCGCCAGCAGCTTGGCGGGTGGGACGGTATACGAGCAGTACTTC.

The chain couples TRBV11-2 to TRBJ1-5; 7 nucleotides line up with TRBD1. This CDR3 comprises 15 residues. Germline V gene lookup returns CDR1 SGHAT and CDR2 FQNNGV. The trim removed 4 bases at V and 5 bases at J, leaving 8 bases unmatched. The CDR3: CASSSRDRVDQPQHF. The CDR3 DNA reads as TGTGCCAGCAGCTCACGAGACAGGGTAGATCAGCCCCAGCATTTT. Complete variable domain (other parts from reference TRBV11-2 and TRBJ1-5): EAGVAQSPRYKIIEKRQSVAFWCNPISGHATLYWYQQILGQGPKLLIQFQNNGVVDDSQLPKDRFSAERLKGVDSTLKIQPAKLEDSAVYLCASSSRDRVDQPQHFGDGTRLSIL.

The genes are TRBV6-1 and TRBJ2-7; 9 bases agree with TRBD2. V lost 8 bases and J lost 2; bases outside the gene matches: 7. The CDR3 is made up of 14 amino acids. CDR1 is MNHNS, CDR2 SASEGT, per germline. The CDR3 here is CASHSGRIAYEQYF. Written as DNA, the CDR3 is TGTGCCAGCCACAGCGGGAGGATTGCCTACGAGCAGTACTTC.